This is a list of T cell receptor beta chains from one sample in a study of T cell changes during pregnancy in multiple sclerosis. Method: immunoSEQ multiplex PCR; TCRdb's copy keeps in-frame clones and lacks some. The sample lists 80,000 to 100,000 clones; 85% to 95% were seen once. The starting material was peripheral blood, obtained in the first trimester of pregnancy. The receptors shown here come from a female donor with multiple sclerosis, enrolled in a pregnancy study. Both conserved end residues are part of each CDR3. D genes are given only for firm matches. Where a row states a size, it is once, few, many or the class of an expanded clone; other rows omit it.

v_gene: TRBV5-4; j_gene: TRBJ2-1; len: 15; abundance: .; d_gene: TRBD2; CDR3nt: TGTGCCAGCGCCCCCCTAGCGGGGGGGCCCAATGAGCAGTTCTTC; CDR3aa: CASAPLAGGPNEQFF
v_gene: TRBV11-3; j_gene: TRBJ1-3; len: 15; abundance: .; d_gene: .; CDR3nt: TGTGCCAGCAGCTTAGGAGGGAGCGCCGGAAACACCATATATTTT; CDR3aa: CASSLGGSAGNTIYF
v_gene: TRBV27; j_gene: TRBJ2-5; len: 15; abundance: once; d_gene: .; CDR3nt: TGTGCCAGCAGTTTATCGATAGCTAGGGAGGAGACCCAGTACTTC; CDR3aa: CASSLSIAREETQYF
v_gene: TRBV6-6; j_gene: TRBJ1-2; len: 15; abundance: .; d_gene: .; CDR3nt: TGTGCCAGCAGCCGACCAGGGACACGAGCACATGGCTACACCTTC; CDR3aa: CASSRPGTRAHGYTF
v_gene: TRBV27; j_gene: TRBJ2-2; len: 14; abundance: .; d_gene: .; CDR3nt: TGTGCCAGCAGTTTAGGGCCCCTCTCCGGGGAGCTGTTTTTT; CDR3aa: CASSLGPLSGELFF
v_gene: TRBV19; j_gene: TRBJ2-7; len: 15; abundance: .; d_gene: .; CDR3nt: TGTGCCAGTAGTATAAAGGGGCCGGATCCCTACGAGCAGTACTTC; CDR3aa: CASSIKGPDPYEQYF
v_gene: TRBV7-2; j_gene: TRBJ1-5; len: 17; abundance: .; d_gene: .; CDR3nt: TGTGCCAGCAGCCTTTCCCGTCCAGGTTATAGCAATCAGCCCCAGCATTTT; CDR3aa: CASSLSRPGYSNQPQHF
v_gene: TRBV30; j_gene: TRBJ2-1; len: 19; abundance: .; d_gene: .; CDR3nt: TGTGCCTGGAGTCCTGTTAATCACCGGGACTCCAGCTCCTACAATGAGCAGTTCTTC; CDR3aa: CAWSPVNHRDSSSYNEQFF
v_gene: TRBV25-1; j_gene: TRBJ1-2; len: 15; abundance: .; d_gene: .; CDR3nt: TGTGCCAGCAGTGAGGGGGGGGGAGTTAACTATGGCTACACCTTC; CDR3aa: CASSEGGGVNYGYTF
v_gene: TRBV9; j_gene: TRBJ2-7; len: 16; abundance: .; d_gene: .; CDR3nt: TGTGCCAGCAGCGAGGGGCCACAGTTCCCACACTACGAGCAGTACTTC; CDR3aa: CASSEGPQFPHYEQYF
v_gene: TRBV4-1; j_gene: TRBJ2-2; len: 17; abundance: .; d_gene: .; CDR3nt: TGCGCCAGCAGCCAAGATCAGGAGCGGTCGAACACCGGGGAGCTGTTTTTT; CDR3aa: CASSQDQERSNTGELFF
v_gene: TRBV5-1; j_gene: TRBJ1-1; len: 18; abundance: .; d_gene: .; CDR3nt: TGCGCCAGCAGCTTGACCGACAGACTCCTTATGATGAACACTGAAGCTTTCTTT; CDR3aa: CASSLTDRLLMMNTEAFF
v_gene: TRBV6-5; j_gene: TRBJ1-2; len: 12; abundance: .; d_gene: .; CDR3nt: TGTGCCAGCAGTTCCGACAGCTATGGCTACACCTTC; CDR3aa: CASSSDSYGYTF
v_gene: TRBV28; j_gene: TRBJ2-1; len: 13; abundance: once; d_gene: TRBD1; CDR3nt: TGTGCCAGCAGGACAGGGGCCTTGGATGAGCAGTTCTTC; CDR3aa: CASRTGALDEQFF
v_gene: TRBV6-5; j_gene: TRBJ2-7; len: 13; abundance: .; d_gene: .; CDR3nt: TGTGCCAGCAGTTGGGGAGGCGGCTACGAGCAGTACTTC; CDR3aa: CASSWGGGYEQYF
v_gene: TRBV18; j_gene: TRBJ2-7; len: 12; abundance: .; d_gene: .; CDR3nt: TGTGCCAGCTCACCACGTACCTACGAGCAGTACTTC; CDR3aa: CASSPRTYEQYF
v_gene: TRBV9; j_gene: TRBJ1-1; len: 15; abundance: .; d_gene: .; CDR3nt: TGTGCCAGCAGCCCGCAGACCGCCAGGGGTGGTGAAGCTTTCTTT; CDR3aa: CASSPQTARGGEAFF
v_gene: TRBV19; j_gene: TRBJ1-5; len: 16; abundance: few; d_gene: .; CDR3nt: TGTGCCAGTAGTATTGAGGAGGGGAGTGGGGGTCAGCCCCAGCATTTT; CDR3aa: CASSIEEGSGGQPQHF
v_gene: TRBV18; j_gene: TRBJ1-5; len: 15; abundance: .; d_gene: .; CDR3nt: TGTGCCAGCTCACCCAATGGGCAGCCGGAACAGCCCCAGCATTTT; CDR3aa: CASSPNGQPEQPQHF
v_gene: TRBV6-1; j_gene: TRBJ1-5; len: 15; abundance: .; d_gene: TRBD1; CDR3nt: TGTGCCAGCAGATCCGACAGGGGGTTGTTTCAGCCCCAGCATTTT; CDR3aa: CASRSDRGLFQPQHF
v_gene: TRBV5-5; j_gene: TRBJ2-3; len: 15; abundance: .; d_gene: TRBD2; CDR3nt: TGTGCCAGCAGCTTGGAGGGACGGGGGGCAGATACGCAGTATTTT; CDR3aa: CASSLEGRGADTQYF
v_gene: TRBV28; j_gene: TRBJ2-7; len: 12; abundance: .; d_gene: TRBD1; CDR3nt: TGTGCCAGTATCGACAGGGCTCAAGAGCAGTACTTC; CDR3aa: CASIDRAQEQYF
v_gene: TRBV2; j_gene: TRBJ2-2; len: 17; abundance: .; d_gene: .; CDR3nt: TGTGCCAGCAGTGAGACCAATCATGGGTCAGCGTCCGGGGAGCTGTTTTTT; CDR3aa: CASSETNHGSASGELFF